This T cell receptor (beta chain) stems from a study of T cell responses to AZD1222 COVID-19 vaccine. A single count supports this clone. This CDR3 spans 17 amino acids. Germline assignment: CDR1 MDHEN and CDR2 SYDVKM. V lost 2 bases to trimming and J lost 0 bases, with 16 bases between them. Libraries were prepared by immunoSEQ multiplex PCR; TCRdb keeps only in-frame clonotypes and omits some of them. The sample has about 99,000 clones, roughly nine tenths seen once. The rearrangement links TRBV28 to TRBJ1-1; D is undetermined. This TCR derives from an adult in good health. The source was peripheral blood, collected on day 0 of AZD1222 vaccination. CDR3 amino acids: CASSLPPVRLLNTEAFF. CDR3 nucleotide sequence: TGTGCCAGCAGTTTACCCCCCGTTAGATTACTGAACACTGAAGCTTTCTTT.